The 5 T cell receptor beta chains in this list originate from one sample, sequenced in a study of blood T cell repertoires in COVID-19. Sequenced by immunoSEQ multiplex PCR; TCRdb stores in-frame clones only, minus some. There are more than 65,000 clones in the sample; roughly 80% occur only once, and more than 9.5% lies in the top ten. Sequenced sample: peripheral blood. The receptors derive from an elderly woman with acute or convalescent COVID-19.

The V and J genes are TRBV30 and TRBJ2-4; 14 bases align to TRBD2. The ends lost 3 bases at V and 8 bases at J; junction bases unmatched: 15. The CDR3 loop spans 18 amino acids. The germline gives CDR1 GTSNPN, CDR2 SVGIG (reference sequence). The CDR3 sequence: CAWSQRLAGGTTRDIQYF. CDR3 DNA: TGTGCCTGGAGCCAAAGACTAGCGGGGGGGACCACCCGGGACATTCAGTACTTC. Full variable domain (remainder filled in from reference TRBV30 and TRBJ2-4): SQTIHQWPATLVQPVGSPLSLECTVEGTSNPNLYWYRQAAGRGLQLLFYSVGIGQISSEVPQNLSASRPQDRQFILSSKKLLLSDSGFYLCAWSQRLAGGTTRDIQYFGAGTRLSVL.

The chain combines TRBV19 with TRBJ2-1; D gene unclear. The germline V gene has CDR1 LNHDA and CDR2 SQIVND (reference sequence). Trimming took 5 bases from V and 6 from J, leaving 14 bases between them. The CDR3 length is 14 residues. The CDR3 sequence is CASSERRDGNEQFF. The CDR3 DNA is TGTGCCAGTAGTGAGAGGAGAGACGGCAATGAGCAGTTCTTC.

The chain combines TRBV2 with TRBJ2-7; D perhaps matches TRBD1 (5 bases). Trimming pared 3 bases from V and 2 bases from J, leaving 11 bases between. The CDR3 spans 14 residues. Germline V gene lookup returns CDR1 SNHLY and CDR2 FYNNEI. This chain's CDR3 is CASSEGREPYEQYF. CDR3 in DNA: TGTGCCAGCAGTGAGGGCAGGGAACCCTACGAGCAGTACTTC.

This clone is a singleton in its sample. The rearrangement links TRBV19 to TRBJ2-6; D is unclear. CDR1 and CDR2 from the germline V gene are LNHDA and SQIVND (reference sequence). The CDR3 sequence is 14 residues long. Trimming shortened V by 10 bases and J by 2 bases, and 12 bases separated the two germline ends. The CDR3 protein is CANPNRTGANVLTF. Here the CDR3 DNA reads TGTGCCAACCCTAACAGAACTGGGGCCAACGTCCTGACTTTC.

The rearrangement links TRBV29-1 to TRBJ2-1; D perhaps matches TRBD2 (5 bases). Germline CDR1 is SQVTM and CDR2 is ANQGSEA. V was cut by 7 bases and J by 4 bases, with 11 bases left in between. The CDR3 loop spans 12 amino acids. The CDR3 sequence: CSARTGYNEQFF. The DNA for the CDR3 is TGCAGCGCCCGTACGGGGTACAATGAGCAGTTCTTC.